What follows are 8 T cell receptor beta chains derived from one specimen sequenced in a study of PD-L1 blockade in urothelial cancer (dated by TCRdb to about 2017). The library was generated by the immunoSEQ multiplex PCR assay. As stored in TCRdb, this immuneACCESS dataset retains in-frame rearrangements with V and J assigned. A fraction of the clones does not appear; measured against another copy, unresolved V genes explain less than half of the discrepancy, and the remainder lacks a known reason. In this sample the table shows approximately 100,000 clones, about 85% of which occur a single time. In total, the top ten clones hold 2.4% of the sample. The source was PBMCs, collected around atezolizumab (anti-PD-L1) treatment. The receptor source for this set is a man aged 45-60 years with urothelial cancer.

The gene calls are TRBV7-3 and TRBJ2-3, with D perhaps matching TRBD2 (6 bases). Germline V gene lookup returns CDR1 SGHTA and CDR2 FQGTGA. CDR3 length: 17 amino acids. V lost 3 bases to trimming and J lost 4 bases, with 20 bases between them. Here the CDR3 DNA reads TGTGCCAGCAGCTTTCGGGGTCAACCCGGGAGACCAGATACGCAGTATTTT. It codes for CASSFRGQPGRPDTQYF.

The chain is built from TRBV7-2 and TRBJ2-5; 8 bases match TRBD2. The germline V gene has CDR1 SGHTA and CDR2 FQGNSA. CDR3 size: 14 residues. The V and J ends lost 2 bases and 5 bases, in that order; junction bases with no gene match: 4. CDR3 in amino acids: CASSLYASGETQYF. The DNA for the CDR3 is TGTGCCAGCAGCTTATATGCTAGCGGGGAGACCCAGTACTTC.

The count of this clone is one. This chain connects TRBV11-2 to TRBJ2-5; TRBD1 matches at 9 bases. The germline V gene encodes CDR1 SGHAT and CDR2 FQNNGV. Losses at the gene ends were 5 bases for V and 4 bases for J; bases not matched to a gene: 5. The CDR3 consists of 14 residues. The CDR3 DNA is TGTGCCAGCAGCCATACAGGGGGCTCAGAGACCCAGTACTTC. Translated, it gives CASSHTGGSETQYF.

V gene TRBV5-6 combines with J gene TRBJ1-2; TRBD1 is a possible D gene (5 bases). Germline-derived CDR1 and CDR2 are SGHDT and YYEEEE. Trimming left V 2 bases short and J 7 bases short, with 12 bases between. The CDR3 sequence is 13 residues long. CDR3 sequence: CASSFPGGAGYTF. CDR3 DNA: TGTGCCAGCAGCTTTCCGGGAGGGGCTGGCTACACCTTC.

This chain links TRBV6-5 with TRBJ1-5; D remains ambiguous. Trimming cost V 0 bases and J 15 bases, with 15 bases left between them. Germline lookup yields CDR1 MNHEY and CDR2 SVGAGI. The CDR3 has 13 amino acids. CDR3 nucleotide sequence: TGTGCCAGCAGTTACTCGACCACTCGGAGCGGGCATTTT. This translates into CASSYSTTRSGHF.

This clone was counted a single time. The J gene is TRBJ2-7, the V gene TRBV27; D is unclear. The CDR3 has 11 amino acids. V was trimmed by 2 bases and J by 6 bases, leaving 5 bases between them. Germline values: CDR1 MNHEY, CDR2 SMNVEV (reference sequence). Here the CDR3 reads CASSLGLEQYF. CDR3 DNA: TGTGCCAGCAGTTTAGGGCTCGAGCAGTACTTC.

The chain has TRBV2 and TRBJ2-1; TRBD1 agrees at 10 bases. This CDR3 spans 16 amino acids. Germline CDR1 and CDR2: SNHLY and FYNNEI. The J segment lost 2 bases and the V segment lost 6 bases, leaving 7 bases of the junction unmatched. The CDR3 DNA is TGTGCCAGCAGAGCCGAGACAGGGGGCCCCTACAATGAGCAGTTCTTC. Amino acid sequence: CASRAETGGPYNEQFF.

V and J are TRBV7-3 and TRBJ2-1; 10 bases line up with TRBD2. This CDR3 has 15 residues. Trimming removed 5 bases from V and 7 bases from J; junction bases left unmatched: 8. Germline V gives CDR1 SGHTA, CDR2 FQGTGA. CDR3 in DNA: TGTGCCAGCAGCCGAAGCGGGAGGGCGGGAAATGAGCAGTTCTTC. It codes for CASSRSGRAGNEQFF.